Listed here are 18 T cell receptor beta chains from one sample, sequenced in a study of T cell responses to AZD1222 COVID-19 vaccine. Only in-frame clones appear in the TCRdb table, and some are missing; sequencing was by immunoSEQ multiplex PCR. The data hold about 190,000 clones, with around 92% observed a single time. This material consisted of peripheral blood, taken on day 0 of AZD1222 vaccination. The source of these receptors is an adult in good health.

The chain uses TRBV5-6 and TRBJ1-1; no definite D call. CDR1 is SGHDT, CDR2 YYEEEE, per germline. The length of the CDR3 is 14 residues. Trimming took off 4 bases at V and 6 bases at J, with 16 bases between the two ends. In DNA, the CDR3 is TGTGCCAGCAGCGTCCGGGGTTTTAACCCTGAAGCTTTCTTT. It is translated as CASSVRGFNPEAFF.

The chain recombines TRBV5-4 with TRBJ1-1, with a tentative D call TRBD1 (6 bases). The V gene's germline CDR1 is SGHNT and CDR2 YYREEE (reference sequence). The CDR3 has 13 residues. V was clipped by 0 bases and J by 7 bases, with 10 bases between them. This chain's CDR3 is CASSLVTGDEAFF. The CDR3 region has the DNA TGTGCCAGCAGCTTGGTGACAGGAGATGAAGCTTTCTTT.

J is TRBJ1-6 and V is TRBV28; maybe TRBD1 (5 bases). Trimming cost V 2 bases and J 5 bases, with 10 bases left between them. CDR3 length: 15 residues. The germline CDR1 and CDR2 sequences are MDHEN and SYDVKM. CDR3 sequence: CASSLGGRDNSPLHF. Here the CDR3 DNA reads TGTGCCAGCAGTTTAGGGGGACGGGATAATTCACCCCTCCACTTT.

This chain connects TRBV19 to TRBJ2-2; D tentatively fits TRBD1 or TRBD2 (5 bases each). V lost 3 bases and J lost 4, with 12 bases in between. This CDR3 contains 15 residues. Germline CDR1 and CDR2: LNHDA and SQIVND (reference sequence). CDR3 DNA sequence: TGTGCCAGTAGTATGGACGGGACGGGCACCGGGGAGCTGTTTTTT. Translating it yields CASSMDGTGTGELFF.

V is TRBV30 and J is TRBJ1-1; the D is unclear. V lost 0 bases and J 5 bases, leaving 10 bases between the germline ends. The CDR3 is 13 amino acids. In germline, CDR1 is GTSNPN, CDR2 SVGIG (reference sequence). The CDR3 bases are TGTGCCTGGAGTGTACTCTGGGGTACTGAAGCTTTCTTT. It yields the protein CAWSVLWGTEAFF. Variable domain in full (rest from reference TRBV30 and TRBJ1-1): SQTIHQWPATLVQPVGSPLSLECTVEGTSNPNLYWYRQAAGRGLQLLFYSVGIGQISSEVPQNLSASRPQDRQFILSSKKLLLSDSGFYLCAWSVLWGTEAFFGQGTRLTVV.

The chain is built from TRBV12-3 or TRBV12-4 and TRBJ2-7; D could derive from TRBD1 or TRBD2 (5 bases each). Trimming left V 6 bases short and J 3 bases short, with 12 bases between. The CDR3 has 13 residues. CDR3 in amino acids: CASRSGRNYEQYF. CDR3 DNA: TGTGCCAGCAGATCGGGACGGAACTACGAGCAGTACTTC.

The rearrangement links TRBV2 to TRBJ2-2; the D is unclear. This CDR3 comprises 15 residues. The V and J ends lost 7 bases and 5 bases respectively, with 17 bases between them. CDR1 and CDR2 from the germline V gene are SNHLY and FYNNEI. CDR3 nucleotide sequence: TGTGCCAGCAAACCACGAAGTCCTCCAACCGGGGAGCTGTTTTTT. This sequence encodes CASKPRSPPTGELFF.

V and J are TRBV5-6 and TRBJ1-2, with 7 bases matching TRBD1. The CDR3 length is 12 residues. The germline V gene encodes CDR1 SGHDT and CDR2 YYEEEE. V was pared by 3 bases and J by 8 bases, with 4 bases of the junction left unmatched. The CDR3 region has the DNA TGTGCCAGCAGCTATAGACAGGGAGGCTACACCTTC. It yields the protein CASSYRQGGYTF.

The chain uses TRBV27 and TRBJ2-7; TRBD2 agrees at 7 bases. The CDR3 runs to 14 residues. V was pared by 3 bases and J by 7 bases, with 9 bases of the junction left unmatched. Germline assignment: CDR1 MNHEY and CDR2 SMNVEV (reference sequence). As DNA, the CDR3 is TGTGCCAGCAGTTTTGTAGGATCCGGGGGGGAGCAGTACTTC. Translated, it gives CASSFVGSGGEQYF.

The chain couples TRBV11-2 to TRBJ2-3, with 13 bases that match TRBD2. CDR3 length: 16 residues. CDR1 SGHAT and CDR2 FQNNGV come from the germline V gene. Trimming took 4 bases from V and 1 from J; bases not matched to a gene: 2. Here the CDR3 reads CASSSGLAGGTDTQYF. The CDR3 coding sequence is TGTGCCAGCAGCTCCGGACTAGCGGGAGGCACAGATACGCAGTATTTT.

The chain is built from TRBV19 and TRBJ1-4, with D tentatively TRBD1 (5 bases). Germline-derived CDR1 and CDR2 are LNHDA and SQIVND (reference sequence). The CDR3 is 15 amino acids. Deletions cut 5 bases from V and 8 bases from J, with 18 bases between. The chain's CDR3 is CASSPGGGVPEKLFF. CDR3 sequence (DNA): TGTGCCAGTAGTCCTGGGGGGGGAGTACCAGAAAAACTGTTTTTT.

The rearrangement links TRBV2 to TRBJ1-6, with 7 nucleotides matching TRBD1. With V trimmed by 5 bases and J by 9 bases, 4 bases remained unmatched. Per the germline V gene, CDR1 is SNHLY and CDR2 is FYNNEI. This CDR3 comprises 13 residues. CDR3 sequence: CASSRTGSSPLHF. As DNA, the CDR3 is TGTGCCAGCAGTCGGACAGGTAGTTCACCCCTCCACTTT.

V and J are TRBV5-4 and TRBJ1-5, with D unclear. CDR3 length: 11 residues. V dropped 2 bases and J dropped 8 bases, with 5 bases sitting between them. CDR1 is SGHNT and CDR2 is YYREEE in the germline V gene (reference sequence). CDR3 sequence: CASSFPKPQHF. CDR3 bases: TGTGCCAGCAGCTTCCCCAAGCCCCAGCATTTT.

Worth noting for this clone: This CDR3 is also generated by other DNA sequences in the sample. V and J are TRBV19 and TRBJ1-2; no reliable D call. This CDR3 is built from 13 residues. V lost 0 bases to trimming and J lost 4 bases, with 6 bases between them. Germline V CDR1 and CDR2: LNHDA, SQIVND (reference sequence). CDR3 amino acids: CASSIDPGYGYTF. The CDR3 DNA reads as TGTGCCAGTAGTATAGATCCGGGCTATGGCTACACCTTC.

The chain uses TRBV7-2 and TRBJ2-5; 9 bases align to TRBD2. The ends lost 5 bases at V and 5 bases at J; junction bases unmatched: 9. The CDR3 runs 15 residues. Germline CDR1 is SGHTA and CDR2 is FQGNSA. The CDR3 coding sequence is TGTGCCAGCAGCAAAGGAGTAAGCGGGAGGGAGACCCAGTACTTC. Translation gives CASSKGVSGRETQYF.

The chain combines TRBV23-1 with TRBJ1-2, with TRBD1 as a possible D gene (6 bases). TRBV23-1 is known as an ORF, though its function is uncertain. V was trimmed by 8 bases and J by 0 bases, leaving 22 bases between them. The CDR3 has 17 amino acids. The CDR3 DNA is TGCGCCAGCCACCCCCGGCAGGGACACCTCCCTAACTATGGCTACACCTTC. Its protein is CASHPRQGHLPNYGYTF.

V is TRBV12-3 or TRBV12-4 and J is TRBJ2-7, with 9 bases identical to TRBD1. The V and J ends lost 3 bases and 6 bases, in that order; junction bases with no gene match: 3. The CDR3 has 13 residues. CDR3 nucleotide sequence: TGTGCCAGCAGTTTTCGACAGGGGGGCGAGCAGTACTTC. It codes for CASSFRQGGEQYF.

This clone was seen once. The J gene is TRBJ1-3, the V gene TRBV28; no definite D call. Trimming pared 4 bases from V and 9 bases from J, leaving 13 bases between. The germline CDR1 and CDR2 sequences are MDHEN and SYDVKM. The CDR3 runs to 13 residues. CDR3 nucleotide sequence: TGTGCCAGCAGTTCCCCCGCGGAACGCACCATATATTTT. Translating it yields CASSSPAERTIYF. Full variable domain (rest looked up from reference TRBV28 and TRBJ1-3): DVKVTQSSRYLVKRTGEKVFLECVQDMDHENMFWYRQDPGLGLRLIYFSYDVKMKEKGDIPEGYSVSREKKERFSLILESASTNQTSMYLCASSSPAERTIYFGEGSWLTVV.